Listed below are T cell receptor beta chains from one sample, sequenced in a study of neurological immune-mediated disorders. TCRdb used MiXCR to reprocess the 5' RACE reads, holding one entry per CDR3 protein. This repertoire shows about 59,000 distinct CDR3 sequences, around 3.5% found once; its top ten account for 2.5% to 4%. Material for sequencing was PBMCs. These receptors were collected from a woman aged 25 to 39 with multiple sclerosis. The CDR3 runs from the conserved cysteine through the conserved F or W. A D gene is named only where the DNA matches it firmly. Only part of the rows carry a size: once, few, many, or a class if the clone is expanded.

V: TRBV12-3/TRBV12-4
size: many
J: TRBJ2-6
D: NA
DNA: TGTGCCAGCCGGATCTCTGGGGCCAACGTCCTGACTTTC
CDR3: CASRISGANVLTF

V: TRBV9
size: many
J: TRBJ2-7
D: TRBD1
DNA: TGTGCCAGCAGCGTAGGACCAGACAGGGCCTACGAGCAGTACTTC
CDR3: CASSVGPDRAYEQYF

V: TRBV20-1
size: many
J: TRBJ2-1
D: TRBD2
DNA: TGCAGTGCTTGGAGGACTAGCGGGGGCACACACAATGAGCAGTTCTTC
CDR3: CSAWRTSGGTHNEQFF

V: TRBV29-1
size: many
J: TRBJ2-5
D: NA
DNA: TGCAGCGCCCAGGTGGGGTGGGAAGAGACCCAGTACTTC
CDR3: CSAQVGWEETQYF

V: TRBV20-1
size: many
J: TRBJ1-5
D: NA
DNA: TGCAGTGCTAGAACCCGCGGTCAGCCCCAGCATTTT
CDR3: CSARTRGQPQHF

V: TRBV5-1
size: many
J: TRBJ1-2
D: NA
DNA: TGCGCCAGCAGCCCTGCCGGACGGACCTCTGGCTATGGCTACACCTTC
CDR3: CASSPAGRTSGYGYTF

V: TRBV12-3/TRBV12-4
size: many
J: TRBJ1-6
D: TRBD1
DNA: TGTGCCAGCAGTCTCCGGACAGGCCCGAATTCACCCCTCCACTTT
CDR3: CASSLRTGPNSPLHF

V: TRBV6-6
size: many
J: TRBJ2-4
D: NA
DNA: TGTGCCAGCAGTTACTCGAGATCCAAAAACATTCAGTACTTC
CDR3: CASSYSRSKNIQYF

V: TRBV20-1
size: many
J: TRBJ1-5
D: NA
DNA: TGCAGTGCTAGAGCAGGAACTAGCAATCAGCCCCAGAATTTT
CDR3: CSARAGTSNQPQNF

V: TRBV6-6
size: many
J: TRBJ2-7
D: TRBD1
DNA: TGTGCCAGCAGTTATCCGTCAGGACAGGAAGGGACCTACGAGCAGTACTTC
CDR3: CASSYPSGQEGTYEQYF

V: TRBV27
size: many
J: TRBJ1-5
D: NA
DNA: TGTGCCAGCACCCTCTTTGCCGGGGCTCAGCCCCAGCATTTT
CDR3: CASTLFAGAQPQHF

V: TRBV20-1
size: many
J: TRBJ2-1
D: NA
DNA: TGCAGTGCTAGGGGTTTGCTATTCTACAATGAGCAGTTCTTC
CDR3: CSARGLLFYNEQFF

V: TRBV7-9
size: many
J: TRBJ2-7
D: NA
DNA: TGTGCCAGCAGCTTAGCCCAAGACAGCTACGAGCAGTACTTC
CDR3: CASSLAQDSYEQYF

V: TRBV5-1
size: many
J: TRBJ2-7
D: TRBD1
DNA: TGCGCCAGCAGCCCGGAGGGACAGGGGACCTACGAGCAGTACTTC
CDR3: CASSPEGQGTYEQYF

V: TRBV7-9
size: many
J: TRBJ2-2
D: TRBD2
DNA: TGTGCCAGCAGCAACCCACTAGCGGGAGGGGCAACCGGGGAGCTGTTTTTT
CDR3: CASSNPLAGGATGELFF

V: TRBV14
size: NA
J: TRBJ1-5
D: NA
DNA: TGTGCCAGCAGCCAAGATGAGGGCAATCAGCCCCAGAATTTT
CDR3: CASSQDEGNQPQNF

V: TRBV20-1
size: few
J: TRBJ2-1
D: TRBD2
DNA: TGCAGTGCATACCGGAGCGGGAGTTCCTACAATGAGCAGTTCTTC
CDR3: CSAYRSGSSYNEQFF

V: TRBV7-8
size: many
J: TRBJ1-5
D: NA
DNA: TGTGCCAGCAGCTACCGGACCGGGGGGGACAATCAGCCCCAGCATTTT
CDR3: CASSYRTGGDNQPQHF

V: TRBV5-1
size: many
J: TRBJ2-2
D: NA
DNA: TGCGCCAGCAGCTTGGAGGGAGTGGTAGCCGGGGAGCTGTTTTTT
CDR3: CASSLEGVVAGELFF

V: TRBV6-5
size: many
J: TRBJ1-1
D: NA
DNA: TGTGCCAGCAGTTACGCCGGGTTCTCTGAAGCTTTCTTT
CDR3: CASSYAGFSEAFF

V: TRBV6-5
size: many
J: TRBJ2-3
D: NA
DNA: TGTGCCAGCAGTTACACGGGGAGCACAGATACGCAGTATTTT
CDR3: CASSYTGSTDTQYF

V: TRBV6-5
size: many
J: TRBJ2-7
D: TRBD1
DNA: TGTGCCAGCAGTCGAGGACAGGGAAACGAGCAGTACTTC
CDR3: CASSRGQGNEQYF

V: TRBV5-1
size: many
J: TRBJ1-2
D: NA
DNA: TGCGCCAGCCGCCCGGCTAACTATGGCTACACCTTC
CDR3: CASRPANYGYTF

V: TRBV5-1
size: NA
J: TRBJ1-5
D: NA
DNA: TGCGCCAGCAGCTTGGAACCGGGGCCCAATCAGTCCCAGCATTTT
CDR3: CASSLEPGPNQSQHF

V: TRBV9
size: many
J: TRBJ2-3
D: NA
DNA: TGTGCCAGCAGCGCGGGGACGGCATCCACAGATACGCAGTATTTT
CDR3: CASSAGTASTDTQYF

V: TRBV28
size: NA
J: TRBJ1-5
D: NA
DNA: TGTGCCAGCAGTTTTCCCGGGCAGCCCCAGAATTTT
CDR3: CASSFPGQPQNF

V: TRBV3-1
size: many
J: TRBJ2-1
D: NA
DNA: TGTGCCAGCAGCCACACGTCCTCAAACAATGAGCAGTTCTTC
CDR3: CASSHTSSNNEQFF

V: TRBV6-2/TRBV6-3
size: many
J: TRBJ2-1
D: NA
DNA: TGTGCCAGCAGTTACCCGCAGAATGAGCAGTTCTTC
CDR3: CASSYPQNEQFF

V: TRBV9
size: many
J: TRBJ1-5
D: TRBD1
DNA: TGTGCCAGCAGCCCACAGGGGTTGAGCAATCAGCCCCAGCATTTT
CDR3: CASSPQGLSNQPQHF

V: TRBV11-2
size: few
J: TRBJ2-2
D: TRBD2
DNA: TGTGCCAGCAGCTTAGGGACTAGCGGGCGTGTTGCTGGGGAGCTGTTTTTT
CDR3: CASSLGTSGRVAGELFF

V: TRBV24-1
size: many
J: TRBJ2-1
D: NA
DNA: TGTGCCACCAGTCCCATCGGTGTGGGTGGATACAATGAGCAGTTCTTC
CDR3: CATSPIGVGGYNEQFF

V: TRBV5-1
size: many
J: TRBJ1-4
D: TRBD1
DNA: TGCGCCAGCAGCGGAGGGGGCCCGAGTGAAAAACTGTTTTTT
CDR3: CASSGGGPSEKLFF

V: TRBV5-5
size: many
J: TRBJ1-1
D: TRBD1
DNA: TGTGCCAGCAGCCTCGGACAGGACGAATTGAACACTGAAGCTTTCTTT
CDR3: CASSLGQDELNTEAFF

V: TRBV7-3
size: NA
J: TRBJ1-1
D: NA
DNA: TGTGCCAGCAGCTTCACGCGGGTCTTGAACACTGAAGCTTTCTTT
CDR3: CASSFTRVLNTEAFF

V: TRBV25-1
size: many
J: TRBJ1-1
D: NA
DNA: TGTGCCAGCAGTGAATTGGCGTCTCTAGGAGCTTTCTTT
CDR3: CASSELASLGAFF

V: TRBV7-7
size: many
J: TRBJ2-5
D: TRBD1
DNA: TGTGCCAGCAGCTACACCCCAGGGGGCACGGAGACCCAGTACTTC
CDR3: CASSYTPGGTETQYF

V: TRBV6-2/TRBV6-3
size: few
J: TRBJ1-5
D: NA
DNA: TGTGCCAGCAGTTATGAGGGAACGGGACGGTATAGCAATCAGCCCCAGAATTTT
CDR3: CASSYEGTGRYSNQPQNF

V: TRBV7-7
size: many
J: TRBJ2-3
D: TRBD2
DNA: TGTGCTAGCAGCTTTCAAGCGGGAGGCACAGATACGCAGTATTTT
CDR3: CASSFQAGGTDTQYF

V: TRBV28
size: many
J: TRBJ1-4
D: NA
DNA: TGTGCCAGCAGTTTGAGGTCGGGGGGAGGTGAAAAACTGTTTTTT
CDR3: CASSLRSGGGEKLFF

V: TRBV4-1
size: many
J: TRBJ1-5
D: TRBD1
DNA: TGCGCCAGTTCAACAGGGGGAAGGGATTTT
CDR3: CASSTGGRDF

V: TRBV21-1
size: many
J: TRBJ2-3
D: NA
DNA: TGTGCCAGCAGCAAAATTTTGGGCACAGATACGCAGTATTTT
CDR3: CASSKILGTDTQYF

V: TRBV11-2
size: many
J: TRBJ1-1
D: NA
DNA: TGTGCCAGCAGCTCAGGGATTGAAGCTTTCTTT
CDR3: CASSSGIEAFF

V: TRBV2
size: many
J: TRBJ2-3
D: NA
DNA: TGTGCCAGCATTGGACGGATCACAGATACGCAGTATTTT
CDR3: CASIGRITDTQYF